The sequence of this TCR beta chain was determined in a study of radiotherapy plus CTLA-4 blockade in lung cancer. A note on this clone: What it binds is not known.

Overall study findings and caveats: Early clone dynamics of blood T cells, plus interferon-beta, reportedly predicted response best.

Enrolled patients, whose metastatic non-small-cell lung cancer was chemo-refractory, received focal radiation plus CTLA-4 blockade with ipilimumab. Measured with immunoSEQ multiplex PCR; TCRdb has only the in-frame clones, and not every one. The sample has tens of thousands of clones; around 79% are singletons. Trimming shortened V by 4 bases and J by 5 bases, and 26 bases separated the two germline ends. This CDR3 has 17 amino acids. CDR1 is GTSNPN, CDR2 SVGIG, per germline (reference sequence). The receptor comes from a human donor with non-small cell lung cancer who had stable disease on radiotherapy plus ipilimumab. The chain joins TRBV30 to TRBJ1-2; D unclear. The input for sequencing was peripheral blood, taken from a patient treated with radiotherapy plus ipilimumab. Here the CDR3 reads CAWTAGLRNTEGYGYTF. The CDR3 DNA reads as TGTGCCTGGACCGCCGGGCTAAGAAACACGGAGGGATATGGCTACACCTTC.